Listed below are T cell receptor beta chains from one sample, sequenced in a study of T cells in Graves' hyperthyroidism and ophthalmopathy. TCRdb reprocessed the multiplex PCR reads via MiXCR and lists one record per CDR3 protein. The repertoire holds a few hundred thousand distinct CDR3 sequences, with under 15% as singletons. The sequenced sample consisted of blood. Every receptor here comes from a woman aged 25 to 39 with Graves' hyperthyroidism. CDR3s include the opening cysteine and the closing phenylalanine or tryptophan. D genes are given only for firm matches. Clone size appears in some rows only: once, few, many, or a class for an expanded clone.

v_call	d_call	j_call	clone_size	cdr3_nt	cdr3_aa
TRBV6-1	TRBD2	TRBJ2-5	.	TGTGCCAGCGGGCTAGCGGGAGGGCCAGAGACCCAGTACTTC	CASGLAGGPETQYF
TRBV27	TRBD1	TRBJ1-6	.	TGTGCCAGCAGTGACACCGGGACAGGGGGCTCCTATAATTCACCCCTCCACTTT	CASSDTGTGGSYNSPLHF
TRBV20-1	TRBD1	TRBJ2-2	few	TGCAGTGCCTGGGACAGATTGACCGGGGAGCTGTTTTTT	CSAWDRLTGELFF
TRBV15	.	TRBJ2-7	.	TGTGCCACCAGCAGAGAGAACGTACAGGAGCAGTACTTC	CATSRENVQEQYF
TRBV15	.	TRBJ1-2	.	TGTGCCACCAGGAGGGAGACAGACTACTATGGCTACACCTTC	CATRRETDYYGYTF
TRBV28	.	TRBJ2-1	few	TGTGCCAGCAGTTTAATGGTGAATGAGCAGTTCTTC	CASSLMVNEQFF
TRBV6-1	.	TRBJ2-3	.	TGTGCCAGCAGTACCAGCGGCCTTACAGATACGCAGTATTTT	CASSTSGLTDTQYF
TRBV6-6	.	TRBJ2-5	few	TGTGCCAGCAGTTACAGGGGGAGGGCCCAGTACTTC	CASSYRGRAQYF
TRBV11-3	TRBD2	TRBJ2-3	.	TGTGCCAGCAGTAACGGGACTAGCGGGTACCCTAGCACAGATACGCAGTATTTT	CASSNGTSGYPSTDTQYF
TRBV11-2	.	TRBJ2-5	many	TGTGCCAGCAGCTTATTAGGGACAACCCAAGAGACCCAGTACTTC	CASSLLGTTQETQYF
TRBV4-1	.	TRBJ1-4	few	TGCGCCAGCGAAAGGACGGCTATGTATGAAAAACTGTTTTTT	CASERTAMYEKLFF
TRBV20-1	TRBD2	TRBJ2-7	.	TGCAGTGCTAGCGGGGAGGAGCGGGAGTTTTACGAGCAGTACTTC	CSASGEEREFYEQYF
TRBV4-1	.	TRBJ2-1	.	TGCGCCAGCAGTAGACAGGCGAACTCCTACAATGAGCAGTTCTTC	CASSRQANSYNEQFF
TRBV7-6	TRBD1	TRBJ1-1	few	TGTGCCAGCAGTCCACGATCGGGACAGAAGAACACTGAAGCTTTCTTT	CASSPRSGQKNTEAFF
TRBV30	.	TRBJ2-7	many	TGTGCCTGGAGTGTAGGGGCTAGTCGGGGCGAGCAGTACTTC	CAWSVGASRGEQYF
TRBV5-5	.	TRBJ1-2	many	TGTGCCAGCAGCCGAACACCCTTGGGAGACTATGGCTACACCTTC	CASSRTPLGDYGYTF
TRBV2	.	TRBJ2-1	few	TGTGCCAGCATTCAGCGGTCAGCGCAGTTCTTC	CASIQRSAQFF
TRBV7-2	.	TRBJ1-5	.	TGTGCCAGCACCCTATTGGGGGATCAGCCCCAGCATTTT	CASTLLGDQPQHF
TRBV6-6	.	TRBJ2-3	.	TGTGCCAGCAGTTACTCGATGGGCACAGATACGCAGTATTTT	CASSYSMGTDTQYF
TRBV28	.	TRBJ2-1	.	TGTGCCAGCAGTCCGGGGGTTTCCAATGAGCAGTTCTTC	CASSPGVSNEQFF
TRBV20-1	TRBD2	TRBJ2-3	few	TGCAGTGCTAGGACCGGGACTACAATCACAGATACGCAGTATTTT	CSARTGTTITDTQYF
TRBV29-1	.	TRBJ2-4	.	TGCAGCGTTGCGGGGCGACTAGCCAAAAACATTCAGTACTTC	CSVAGRLAKNIQYF
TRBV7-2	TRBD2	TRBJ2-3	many	TGTGCCAGGGGCTCTGGACTAGACTCAGATACGCAGTATTTT	CARGSGLDSDTQYF
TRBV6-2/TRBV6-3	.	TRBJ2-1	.	TGTGCCAGCAAAGAGTGGACAGACCACAATGAGCAGTTCTTC	CASKEWTDHNEQFF
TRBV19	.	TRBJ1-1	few	TGTGCCAGTAATACACAGGGCCATGTCCTTGGCACTGAAGCTTTCTTT	CASNTQGHVLGTEAFF
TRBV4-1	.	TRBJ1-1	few	TGCGCCAGCAGCCAGTACTCCGACACTGAAGCTTTCTTT	CASSQYSDTEAFF
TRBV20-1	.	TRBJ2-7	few	TGCAGTGTAGGTTACTGGGGCGGGAAATCTTACCAGCAGTACTTC	CSVGYWGGKSYQQYF
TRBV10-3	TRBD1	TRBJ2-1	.	TGTGCCACCCGGGACAGGGGTGAGCAGTTCTTC	CATRDRGEQFF
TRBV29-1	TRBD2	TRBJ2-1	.	TGCAGCGCCGTTGGGGGAGCGGGAGCCTACGAGCAGTTCTTC	CSAVGGAGAYEQFF
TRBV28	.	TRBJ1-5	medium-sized	TGTGCCAGCAGTCTTCGACGGCAGGGAACCTGGCAGCCCCAGCATTTT	CASSLRRQGTWQPQHF
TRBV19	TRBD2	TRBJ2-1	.	TGTGCCAGTAGCACTAGCGGGAGTACGGGGAATGAGCAGTTCTTC	CASSTSGSTGNEQFF
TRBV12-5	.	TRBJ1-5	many	TGTGCTAGTGGTTTTCCCGGGTATAGCAATCAGCCCCAGCATTTT	CASGFPGYSNQPQHF
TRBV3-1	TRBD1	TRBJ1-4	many	TGTGCCAGCAGCCAGGGTCTGCGGGACAGTGAAAAACTGTTTTTT	CASSQGLRDSEKLFF
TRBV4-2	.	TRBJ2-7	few	TGTGCCAGCAGCCAAGTACAACGGGATCGGTCCTACGAGCAGTACTTC	CASSQVQRDRSYEQYF
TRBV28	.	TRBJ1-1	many	TGTGCCAGCAGTTTCCAGGGATCGTCCACTGAAGCTTTCTTT	CASSFQGSSTEAFF
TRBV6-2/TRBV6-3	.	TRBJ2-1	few	TGTGCCAGCAGTTACGATCAGGTCTCCTACAATGAGCAGTTCTTC	CASSYDQVSYNEQFF
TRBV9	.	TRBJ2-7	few	TGTGCCAGCAGCGTAGCGGCCGCCTACGAGCAGTACTTC	CASSVAAAYEQYF
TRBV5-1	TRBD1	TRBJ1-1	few	TGCGCCAGCAGCTTTTCCGGGACAGAGAACACTGAAGCTTTCTTT	CASSFSGTENTEAFF
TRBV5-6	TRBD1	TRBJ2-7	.	TGTGCCAGCAGCCGAGCCGGACAGGGGGCGCTCCACGAGCAGTACTTC	CASSRAGQGALHEQYF
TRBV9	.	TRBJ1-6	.	TGTGCCAGCAGCCCAAGGGCGGGGGCGAATTCACCCCTCCACTTT	CASSPRAGANSPLHF
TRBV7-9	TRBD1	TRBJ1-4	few	TGTGCCAGCAGCTTAGACACAGGGGCGCTTAATGAAAAACTGTTTTTT	CASSLDTGALNEKLFF
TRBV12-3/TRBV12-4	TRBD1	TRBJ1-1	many	TGTGCCAGCAGTTCCCGAGTTTTCGGACAGGGAGGCACTGAAGCTTTCTTT	CASSSRVFGQGGTEAFF
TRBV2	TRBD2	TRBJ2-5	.	TGTGCCAGCAGTGTTCTAGCGGGAGACGAAGAGACCCAGTACTTC	CASSVLAGDEETQYF
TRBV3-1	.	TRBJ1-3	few	TGTGCCAGCAGCCACCCCATCGAGACCTCTGGAAACACCATATATTTT	CASSHPIETSGNTIYF
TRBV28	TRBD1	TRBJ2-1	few	TGTGCCAGCAGTTACCGGGGACAGGACTACAATGAGCAGTTCTTC	CASSYRGQDYNEQFF
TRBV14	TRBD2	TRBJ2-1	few	TGTGCCAGCAGCCAATACCTAGCGGGAGAAGCTAGGGATGAGCAGTTCTTC	CASSQYLAGEARDEQFF
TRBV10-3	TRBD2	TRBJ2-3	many	TGTGCCATCAGTGAGTCGACTCGGACTAGCGGAGCTAGCACAGATACGCAGTATTTT	CAISESTRTSGASTDTQYF
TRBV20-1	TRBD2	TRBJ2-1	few	TGCAGTGCTAGAGACGGACTAGCGGGGTACAATGAGCAGTTCTTC	CSARDGLAGYNEQFF
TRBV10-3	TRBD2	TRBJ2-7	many	TGTGCCATCAGCGGGACTAGCCCTTTAGAGCAGTACTTC	CAISGTSPLEQYF
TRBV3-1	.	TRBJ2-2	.	TGTGCCAGCAAGACCGTAACCGGGGAGCTGTTTTTT	CASKTVTGELFF
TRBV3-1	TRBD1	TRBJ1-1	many	TGTGCCAGCAGCCAACGACAGGGGAGGACTGAAGCTTTCTTT	CASSQRQGRTEAFF
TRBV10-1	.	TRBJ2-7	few	TGCGCCAGCAGCCAAGACAGTGGGTACAAGCAGTACTTC	CASSQDSGYKQYF
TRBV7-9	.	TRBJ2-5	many	TGTGCCAGCAGCCAACAAGCGGGCCAAGAGACCCAGTACTTC	CASSQQAGQETQYF
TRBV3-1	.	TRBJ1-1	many	TGTGCCAGCAGCCAGCGCGAGTTGGCTGAAGCTTTCTTT	CASSQRELAEAFF
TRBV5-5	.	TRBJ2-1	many	TGTGCCAGCAGCTTGTCGCGGACAAGACACAATGAGCAGTTCTTC	CASSLSRTRHNEQFF
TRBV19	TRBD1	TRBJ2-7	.	TGTGCCAGTACCCGGACAGGAACTCCCTACGAGCAGTACTTC	CASTRTGTPYEQYF
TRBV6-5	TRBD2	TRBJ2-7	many	TGTGCCAGCAGTTACATTCGAGGTCTAGCGGGAGTCGGCGAGCAGTACTTC	CASSYIRGLAGVGEQYF
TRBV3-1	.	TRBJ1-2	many	TGTGCCAGCAGCCAAAACCTTAGATCTATTCACGATGGCTACACCTTC	CASSQNLRSIHDGYTF